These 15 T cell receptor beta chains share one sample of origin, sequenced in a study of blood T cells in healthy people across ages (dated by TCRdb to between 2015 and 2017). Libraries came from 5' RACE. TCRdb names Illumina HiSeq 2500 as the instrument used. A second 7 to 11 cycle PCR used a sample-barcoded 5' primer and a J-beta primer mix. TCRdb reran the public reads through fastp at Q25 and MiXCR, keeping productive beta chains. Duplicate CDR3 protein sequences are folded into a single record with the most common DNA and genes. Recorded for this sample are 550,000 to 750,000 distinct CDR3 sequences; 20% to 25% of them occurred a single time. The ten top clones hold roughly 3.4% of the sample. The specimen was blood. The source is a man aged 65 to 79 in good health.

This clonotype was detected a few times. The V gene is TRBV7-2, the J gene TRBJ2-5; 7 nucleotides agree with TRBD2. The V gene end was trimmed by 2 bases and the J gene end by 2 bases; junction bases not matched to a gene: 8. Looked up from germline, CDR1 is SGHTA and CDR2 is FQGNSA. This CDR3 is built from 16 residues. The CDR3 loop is CASSLPAGAPQETQYF. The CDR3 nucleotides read TGTGCCAGCAGCTTACCGGCGGGAGCCCCACAAGAGACCCAGTACTTC.

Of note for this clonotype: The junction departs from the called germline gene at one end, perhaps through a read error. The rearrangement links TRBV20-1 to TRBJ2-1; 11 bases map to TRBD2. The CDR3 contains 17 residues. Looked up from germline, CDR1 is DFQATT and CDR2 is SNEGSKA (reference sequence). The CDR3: CSARDDSGRALYNEQLF. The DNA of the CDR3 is TGCAGTGCTAGAGATGATAGCGGGAGGGCTCTCTACAATGAGCAGCTCTTC.

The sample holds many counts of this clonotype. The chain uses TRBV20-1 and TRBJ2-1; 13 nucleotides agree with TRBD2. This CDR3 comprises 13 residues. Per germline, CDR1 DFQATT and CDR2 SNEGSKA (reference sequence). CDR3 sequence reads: CSARTSGSYEQFF. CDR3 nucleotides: TGCAGCGCCAGGACTAGCGGGAGCTATGAGCAGTTCTTC.

The CDR3 nucleotides are TGCGCCAGCAGCCAAGATATTGGAGGGGGGGCCGTGGAGACCCAGTACTTC. It encodes CASSQDIGGGAVETQYF. This chain uses TRBV4-1 with TRBJ2-5; TRBD2 might be the D (7 bases). This CDR3 has 17 amino acids. Germline V CDR1 and CDR2: MGHRA, YSYEKL. The V end was cut by 0 bases, the J end by 5 bases, with 19 bases between.

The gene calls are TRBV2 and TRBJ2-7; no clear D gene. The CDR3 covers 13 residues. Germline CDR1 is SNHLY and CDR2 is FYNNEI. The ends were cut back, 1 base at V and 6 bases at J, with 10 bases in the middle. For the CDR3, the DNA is TGTGCCAGCAGTGAAGGGGGATACGCCGAGCAGTACTTC. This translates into CASSEGGYAEQYF.

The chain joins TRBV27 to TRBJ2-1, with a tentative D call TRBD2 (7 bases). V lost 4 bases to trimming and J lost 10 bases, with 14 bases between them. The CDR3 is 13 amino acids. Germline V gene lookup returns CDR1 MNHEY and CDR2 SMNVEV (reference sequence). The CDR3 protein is CASSWRGGGEQFF. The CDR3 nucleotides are TGTGCCAGCAGTTGGAGGGGGGGTGGGGAGCAGTTCTTC.

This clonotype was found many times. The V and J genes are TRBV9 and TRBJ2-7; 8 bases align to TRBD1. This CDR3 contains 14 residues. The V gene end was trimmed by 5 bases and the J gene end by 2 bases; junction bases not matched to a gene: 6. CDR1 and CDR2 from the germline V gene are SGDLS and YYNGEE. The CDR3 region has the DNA TGTGCCAGCAGTTTCGGACAGGGCCCCTACGAGCAGTACTTC. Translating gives CASSFGQGPYEQYF.

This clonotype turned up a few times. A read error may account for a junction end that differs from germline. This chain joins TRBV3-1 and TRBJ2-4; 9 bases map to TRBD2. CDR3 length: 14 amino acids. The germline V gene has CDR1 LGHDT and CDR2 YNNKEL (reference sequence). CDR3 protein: CASRQGGLARVQYF. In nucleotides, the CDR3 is TGTGCCAGCAGGCAAGGAGGACTAGCGCGAGTTCAGTACTTC.

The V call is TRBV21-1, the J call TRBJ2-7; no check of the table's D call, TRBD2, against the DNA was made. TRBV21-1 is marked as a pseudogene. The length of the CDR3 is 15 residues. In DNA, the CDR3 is TGTGCCAGCAGCAGCGGACCCTCGAGCTCCTACGAGCAGTACTTC. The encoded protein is CASSSGPSSSYEQYF.

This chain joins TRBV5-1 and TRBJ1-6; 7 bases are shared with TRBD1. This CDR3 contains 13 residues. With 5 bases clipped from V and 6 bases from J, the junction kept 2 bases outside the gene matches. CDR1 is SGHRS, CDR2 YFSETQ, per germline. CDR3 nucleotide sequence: TGCGCCAGCAGTACAGGGGTTAATTCACCCCTCCACTTT. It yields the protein CASSTGVNSPLHF.

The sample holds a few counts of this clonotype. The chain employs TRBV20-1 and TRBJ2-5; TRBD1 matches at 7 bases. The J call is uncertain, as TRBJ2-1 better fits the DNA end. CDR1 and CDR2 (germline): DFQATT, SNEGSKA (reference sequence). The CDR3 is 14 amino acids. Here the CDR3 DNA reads TGCAGTGCCAAGGACAGGAGAGTGGGAAATGAGCAGTTCTTC. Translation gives CSAKDRRVGNEQFF.

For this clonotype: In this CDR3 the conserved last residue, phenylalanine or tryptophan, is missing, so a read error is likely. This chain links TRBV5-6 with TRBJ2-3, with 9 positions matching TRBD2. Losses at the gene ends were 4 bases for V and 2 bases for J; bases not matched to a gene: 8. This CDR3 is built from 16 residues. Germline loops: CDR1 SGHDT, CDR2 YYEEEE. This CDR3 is CASSPEAGLATDTQYC. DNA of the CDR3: TGTGCCAGCAGCCCCGAGGCGGGACTAGCCACAGATACGCAGTATTGT.

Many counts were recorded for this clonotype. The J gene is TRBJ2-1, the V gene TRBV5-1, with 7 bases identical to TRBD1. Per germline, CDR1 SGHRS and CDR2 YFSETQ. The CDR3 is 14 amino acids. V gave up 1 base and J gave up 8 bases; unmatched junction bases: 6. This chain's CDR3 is CASSLQGVADEQFF. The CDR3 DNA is TGCGCCAGCAGCTTGCAGGGGGTGGCTGATGAGCAGTTCTTC. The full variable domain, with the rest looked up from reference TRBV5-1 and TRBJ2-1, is KAGVTQTPRYLIKTRGQQVTLSCSPISGHRSVSWYQQTPGQGLQFLFEYFSETQRNKGNFPGRFSGRQFSNSRSEMNVSTLELGDSALYLCASSLQGVADEQFFGPGTRLTVL.

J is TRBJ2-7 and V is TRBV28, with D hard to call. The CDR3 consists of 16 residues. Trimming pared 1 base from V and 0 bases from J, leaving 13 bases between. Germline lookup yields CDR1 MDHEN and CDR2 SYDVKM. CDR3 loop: CASSLLGSEVSYEQYF. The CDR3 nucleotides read TGTGCCAGCAGTTTATTGGGCAGTGAAGTCTCCTACGAGCAGTACTTC.

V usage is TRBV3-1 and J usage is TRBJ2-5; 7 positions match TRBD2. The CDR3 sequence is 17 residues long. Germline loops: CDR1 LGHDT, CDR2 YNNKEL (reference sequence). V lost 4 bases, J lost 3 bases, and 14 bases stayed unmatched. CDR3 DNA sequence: TGTGCCAGCAGCCTCTCGCGGGGGTCACGGGGGGAAGAGACCCAGTACTTC. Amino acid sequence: CASSLSRGSRGEETQYF.